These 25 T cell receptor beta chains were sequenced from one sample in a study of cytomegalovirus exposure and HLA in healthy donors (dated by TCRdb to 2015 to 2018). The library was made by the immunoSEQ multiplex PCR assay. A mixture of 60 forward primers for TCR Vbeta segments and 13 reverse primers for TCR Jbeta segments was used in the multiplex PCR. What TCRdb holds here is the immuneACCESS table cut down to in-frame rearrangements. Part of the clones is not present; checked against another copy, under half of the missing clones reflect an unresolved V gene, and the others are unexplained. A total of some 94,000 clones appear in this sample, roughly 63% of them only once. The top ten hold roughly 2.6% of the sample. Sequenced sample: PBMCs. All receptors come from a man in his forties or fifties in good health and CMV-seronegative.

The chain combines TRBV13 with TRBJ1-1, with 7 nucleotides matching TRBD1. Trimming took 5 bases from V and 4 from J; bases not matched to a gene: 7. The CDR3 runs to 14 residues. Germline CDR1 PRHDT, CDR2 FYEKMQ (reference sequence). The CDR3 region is CASSPDREITEAFF. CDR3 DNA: TGTGCCAGCAGCCCCGACAGGGAGATCACTGAAGCTTTCTTT.

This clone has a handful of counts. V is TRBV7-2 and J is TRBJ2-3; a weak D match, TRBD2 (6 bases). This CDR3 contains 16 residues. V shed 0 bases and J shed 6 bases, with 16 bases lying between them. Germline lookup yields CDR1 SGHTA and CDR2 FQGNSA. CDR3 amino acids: CASSLARGGTWDTQYF. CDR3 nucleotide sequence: TGTGCCAGCAGCTTAGCGCGGGGCGGGACCTGGGATACGCAGTATTTT. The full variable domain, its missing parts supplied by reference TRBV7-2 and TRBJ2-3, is GAGVSQSPSNKVTEKGKDVELRCDPISGHTALYWYRQSLGQGLEFLIYFQGNSAPDKSGLPSDRFSAERTGGSVSTLTIQRTQQEDSAVYLCASSLARGGTWDTQYFGPGTRLTVL.

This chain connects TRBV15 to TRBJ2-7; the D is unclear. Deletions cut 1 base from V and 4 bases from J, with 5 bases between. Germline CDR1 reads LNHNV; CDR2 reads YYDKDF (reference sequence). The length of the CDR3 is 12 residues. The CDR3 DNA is TGTGCCACCAGCAGAGCCCGGTACGAGCAGTACTTC. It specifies CATSRARYEQYF.

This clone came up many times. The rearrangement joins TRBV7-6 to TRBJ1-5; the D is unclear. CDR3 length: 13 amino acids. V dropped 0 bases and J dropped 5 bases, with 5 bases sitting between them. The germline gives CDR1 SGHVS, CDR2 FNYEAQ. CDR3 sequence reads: CASSLAAYQPQHF. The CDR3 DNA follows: TGTGCCAGCAGCTTAGCAGCCTATCAGCCCCAGCATTTT.

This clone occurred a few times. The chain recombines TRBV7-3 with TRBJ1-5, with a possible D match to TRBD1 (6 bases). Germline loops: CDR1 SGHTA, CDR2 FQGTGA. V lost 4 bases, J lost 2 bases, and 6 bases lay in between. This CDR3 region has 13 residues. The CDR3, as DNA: TGTGCCAGCAGCTCAGGGGGCAATCAGCCCCAGCATTTT. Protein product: CASSSGGNQPQHF.

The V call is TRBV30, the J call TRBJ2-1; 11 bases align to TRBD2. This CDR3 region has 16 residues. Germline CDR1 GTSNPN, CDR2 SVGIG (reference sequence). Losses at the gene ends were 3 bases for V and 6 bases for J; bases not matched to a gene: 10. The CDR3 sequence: CAWSGIAGGPSNEQFF. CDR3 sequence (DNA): TGTGCCTGGAGCGGGATAGCGGGAGGGCCGTCCAATGAGCAGTTCTTC. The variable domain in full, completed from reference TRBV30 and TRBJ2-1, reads SQTIHQWPATLVQPVGSPLSLECTVEGTSNPNLYWYRQAAGRGLQLLFYSVGIGQISSEVPQNLSASRPQDRQFILSSKKLLLSDSGFYLCAWSGIAGGPSNEQFFGPGTRLTVL.

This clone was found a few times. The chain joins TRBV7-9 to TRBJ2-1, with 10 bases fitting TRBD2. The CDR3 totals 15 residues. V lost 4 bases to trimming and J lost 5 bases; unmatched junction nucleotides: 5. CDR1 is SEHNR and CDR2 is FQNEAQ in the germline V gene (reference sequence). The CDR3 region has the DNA TGTGCCAGCAGCTACAGCGGGGGGGCCGACAATGAGCAGTTCTTC. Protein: CASSYSGGADNEQFF. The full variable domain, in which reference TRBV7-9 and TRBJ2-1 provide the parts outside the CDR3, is DTGVSQNPRHKITKRGQNVTFRCDPISEHNRLYWYRQTLGQGPEFLTYFQNEAQLEKSRLLSDRFSAERPKGSFSTLEIQRTEQGDSAMYLCASSYSGGADNEQFFGPGTRLTVL.

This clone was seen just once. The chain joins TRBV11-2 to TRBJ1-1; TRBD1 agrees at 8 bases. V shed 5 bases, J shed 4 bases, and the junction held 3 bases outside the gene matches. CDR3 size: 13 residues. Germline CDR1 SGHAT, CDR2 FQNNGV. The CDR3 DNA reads TGTGCCAGCAGCCTACAGGGGGGCACTGAAGCTTTCTTT. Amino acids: CASSLQGGTEAFF. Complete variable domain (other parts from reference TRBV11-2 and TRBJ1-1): EAGVAQSPRYKIIEKRQSVAFWCNPISGHATLYWYQQILGQGPKLLIQFQNNGVVDDSQLPKDRFSAERLKGVDSTLKIQPAKLEDSAVYLCASSLQGGTEAFFGQGTRLTVV.

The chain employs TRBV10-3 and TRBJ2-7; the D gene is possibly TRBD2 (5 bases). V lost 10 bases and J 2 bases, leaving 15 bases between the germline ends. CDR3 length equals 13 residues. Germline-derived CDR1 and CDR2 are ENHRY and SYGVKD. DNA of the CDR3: TGTGCCACCGGGGAGCCGGTTACCTACGAGCAGTACTTC. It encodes CATGEPVTYEQYF.

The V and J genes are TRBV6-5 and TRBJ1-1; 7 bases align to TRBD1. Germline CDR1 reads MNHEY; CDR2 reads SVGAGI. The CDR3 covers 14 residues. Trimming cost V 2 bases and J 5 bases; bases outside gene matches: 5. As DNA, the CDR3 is TGTGCCAGCAGTTACCAGGGGGAGAGGACTGAAGCTTTCTTT. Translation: CASSYQGERTEAFF.

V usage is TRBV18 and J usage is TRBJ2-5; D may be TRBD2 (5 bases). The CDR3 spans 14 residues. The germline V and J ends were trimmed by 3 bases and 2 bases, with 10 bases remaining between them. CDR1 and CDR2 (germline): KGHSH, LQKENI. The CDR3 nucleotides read TGTGCCAGCTCACCCGGCAGAGGGCAAGAGACCCAGTACTTC. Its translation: CASSPGRGQETQYF. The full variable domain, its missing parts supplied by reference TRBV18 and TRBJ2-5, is NAGVMQNPRHLVRRRGQEARLRCSPMKGHSHVYWYRQLPEEGLKFMVYLQKENIIDESGMPKERFSAEFPKEGPSILRIQQVVRGDSAAYFCASSPGRGQETQYFGPGTRLLVL.

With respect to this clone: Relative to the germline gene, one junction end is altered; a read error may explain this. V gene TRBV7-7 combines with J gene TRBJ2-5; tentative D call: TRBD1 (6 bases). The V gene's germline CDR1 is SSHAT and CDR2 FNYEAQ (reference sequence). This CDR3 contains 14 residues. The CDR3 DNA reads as TGTGCTAGCAGCTCAGAATACAGGGAAGAGACCCAGTACTTC. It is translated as CASSSEYREETQYF.

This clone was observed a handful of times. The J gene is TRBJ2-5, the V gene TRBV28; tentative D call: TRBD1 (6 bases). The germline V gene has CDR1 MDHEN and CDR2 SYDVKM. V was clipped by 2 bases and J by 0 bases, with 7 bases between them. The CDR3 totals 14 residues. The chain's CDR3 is CASSLRGYQETQYF. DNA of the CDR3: TGTGCCAGCAGTTTAAGGGGGTACCAAGAGACCCAGTACTTC.

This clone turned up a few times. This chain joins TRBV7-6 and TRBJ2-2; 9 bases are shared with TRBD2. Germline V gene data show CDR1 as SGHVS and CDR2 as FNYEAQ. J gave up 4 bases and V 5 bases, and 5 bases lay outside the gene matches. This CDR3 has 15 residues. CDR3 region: CASSPAGGLTGELFF. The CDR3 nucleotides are TGTGCCAGCAGCCCAGCGGGGGGACTCACCGGGGAGCTGTTTTTT.

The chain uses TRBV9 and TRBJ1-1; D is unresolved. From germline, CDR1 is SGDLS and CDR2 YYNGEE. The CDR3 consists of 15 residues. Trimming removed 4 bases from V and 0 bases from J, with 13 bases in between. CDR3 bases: TGTGCCAGCAGCCCTAGAGGAAGCATGAACACTGAAGCTTTCTTT. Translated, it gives CASSPRGSMNTEAFF.

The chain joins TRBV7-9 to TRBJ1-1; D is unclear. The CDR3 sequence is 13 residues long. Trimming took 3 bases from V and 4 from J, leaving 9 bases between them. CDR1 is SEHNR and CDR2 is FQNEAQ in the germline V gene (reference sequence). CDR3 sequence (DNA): TGTGCCAGCAGCTTGGGCGTTGGCACTGAAGCTTTCTTT. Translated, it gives CASSLGVGTEAFF.

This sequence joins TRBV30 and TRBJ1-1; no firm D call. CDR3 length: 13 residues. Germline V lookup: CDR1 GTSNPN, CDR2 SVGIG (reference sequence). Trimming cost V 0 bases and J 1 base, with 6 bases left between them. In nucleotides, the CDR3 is TGTGCCTGGAGTGTACGAGAGAACACTGAAGCTTTCTTT. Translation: CAWSVRENTEAFF.

The CDR3 DNA follows: TGCGCCAGCAGCCCAACCGGGACTATAGTCGTCAATGAGCAGTTCTTC. Protein product: CASSPTGTIVVNEQFF. This chain uses TRBV5-1 with TRBJ2-1, with TRBD2 matching over 7 bases. The germline CDR1 and CDR2 sequences are SGHRS and YFSETQ. The CDR3 sequence is 16 residues long. Trimming took 4 bases from V and 6 from J; bases not matched to a gene: 13.

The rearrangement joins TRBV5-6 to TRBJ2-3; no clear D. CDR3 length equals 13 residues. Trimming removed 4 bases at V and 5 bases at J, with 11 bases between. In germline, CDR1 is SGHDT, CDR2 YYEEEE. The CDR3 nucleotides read TGTGCCAGCAGCACAAATCTTCAAGATACGCAGTATTTT. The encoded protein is CASSTNLQDTQYF.

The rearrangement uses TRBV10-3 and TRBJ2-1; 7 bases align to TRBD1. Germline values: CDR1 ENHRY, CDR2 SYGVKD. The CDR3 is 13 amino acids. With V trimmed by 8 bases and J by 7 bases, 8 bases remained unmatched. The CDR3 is CAICEGAWNEQFF. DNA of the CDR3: TGTGCCATCTGCGAGGGGGCATGGAATGAGCAGTTCTTC.

The CDR3 region is CASGTEHYGYTF. The CDR3 DNA sequence: TGCGCCAGCGGGACAGAGCACTATGGCTACACCTTC. The chain combines TRBV5-1 with TRBJ1-2; 7 positions match TRBD1. V shed 7 bases, J shed 3 bases, and the junction held 3 bases outside the gene matches. CDR3 length equals 12 residues. CDR1 is SGHRS, CDR2 YFSETQ, per germline.

DNA of the CDR3: TGCGCCAGCAGCTTGGGGGGGACAGGCTCCTACAATGAGCAGTTCTTC. Translating gives CASSLGGTGSYNEQFF. This chain connects TRBV5-1 to TRBJ2-1, with 8 nucleotides matching TRBD1. V lost 0 bases and J lost 0; bases outside the gene matches: 2. CDR3 length: 16 residues. The germline CDR1 and CDR2 sequences are SGHRS and YFSETQ.

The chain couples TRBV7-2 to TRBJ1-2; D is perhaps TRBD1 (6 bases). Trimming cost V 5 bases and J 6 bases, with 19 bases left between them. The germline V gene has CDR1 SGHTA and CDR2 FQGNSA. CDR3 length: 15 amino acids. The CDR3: CASSQNTRTDDGYTF. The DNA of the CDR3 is TGTGCCAGCAGCCAAAACACTCGGACAGACGATGGCTACACCTTC.

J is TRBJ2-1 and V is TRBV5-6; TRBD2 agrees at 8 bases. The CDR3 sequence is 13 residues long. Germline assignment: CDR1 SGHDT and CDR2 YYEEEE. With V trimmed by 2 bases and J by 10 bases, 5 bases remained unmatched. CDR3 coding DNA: TGTGCCAGCAGCTTTAGCGGGGCCCGAGAGCAGTTCTTC. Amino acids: CASSFSGAREQFF.

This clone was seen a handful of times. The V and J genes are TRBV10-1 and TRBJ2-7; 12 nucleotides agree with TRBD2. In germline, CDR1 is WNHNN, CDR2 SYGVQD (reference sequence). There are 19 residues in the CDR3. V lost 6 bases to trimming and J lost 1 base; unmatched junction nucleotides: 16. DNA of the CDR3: TGCGCCAGCAGAGGAACCCCTAGCGGGAGGGCCCTCGAGTCCTACGAGCAGTACGTC. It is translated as CASRGTPSGRALESYEQYV.